Below, 27 T cell receptor beta chains from the same sample are listed, as sequenced in a study of T cell responses to AZD1222 COVID-19 vaccine. The protocol was immunoSEQ multiplex PCR, while the TCRdb copy is restricted to in-frame clones and leaves out a portion. The sample includes about 190,000 clones, approximately 90% of them seen just once. Specimen: peripheral blood, collected on day 0 of AZD1222 vaccination. The receptors shown here come from an adult in good health.

The chain uses TRBV11-2 and TRBJ2-7, with D perhaps matching TRBD1 (6 bases). CDR1 and CDR2 from the germline V gene are SGHAT and FQNNGV. CDR3 length equals 14 residues. The germline V and J ends were trimmed by 4 bases and 1 base, with 11 bases remaining between them. CDR3 sequence (DNA): TGTGCCAGCAGCTGGACGGACAGATCCTACGAGCAGTACTTC. It yields the protein CASSWTDRSYEQYF.

The rearrangement joins TRBV10-3 to TRBJ2-2; D uncertain. The ends were cut back, 11 bases at V and 0 bases at J, with 13 bases in the middle. The CDR3 has 14 amino acids. Germline assignment: CDR1 ENHRY and CDR2 SYGVKD. The CDR3 loop reads CAAHGSANTGELFF. For the CDR3, the DNA is TGTGCCGCGCACGGCAGCGCGAACACCGGGGAGCTGTTTTTT.

This clone was found once. The V gene is TRBV6-5, the J gene TRBJ1-5; 8 nucleotides line up with TRBD1. Germline CDR1 and CDR2: MNHEY and SVGAGI. Losses at the gene ends were 4 bases for V and 6 bases for J; bases not matched to a gene: 11. This CDR3 has 16 amino acids. In nucleotides, the CDR3 is TGTGCCAGCAGTTCATTCCGGGACAGGTCAACTCAGCCCCAGCATTTT. Its protein product is CASSSFRDRSTQPQHF.

This clone has a handful of counts. V gene TRBV5-4 combines with J gene TRBJ2-5, with D perhaps matching TRBD1 (6 bases). This CDR3 has 14 residues. With 2 bases removed from V and 5 bases from J, the gap between germline ends came to 13 bases. Germline CDR1 reads SGHNT; CDR2 reads YYREEE (reference sequence). The DNA of the CDR3 is TGTGCCAGCAGCTTTCCGGCAGGGGAGGAGACCCAGTACTTC. This encodes CASSFPAGEETQYF.

The CDR3 loop reads CASSHDSANNSPLHF. DNA for the CDR3: TGTGCCAGCAGCCACGACAGCGCTAACAATTCACCCCTCCACTTT. The chain has TRBV11-3 and TRBJ1-6; D possibly corresponds to TRBD1 (5 bases). Per the germline V gene, CDR1 is SGHNT and CDR2 is YENEEA. The CDR3 has 15 residues. V dropped 5 bases and J dropped 7 bases, with 15 bases sitting between them.

This clone came up once. V is TRBV5-1 and J is TRBJ1-1; D gene uncertain. Trimming took 6 bases from V and 1 from J, leaving 13 bases between them. Germline V gene sequence: CDR1 SGHRS, CDR2 YFSETQ. The CDR3 runs 14 residues. The CDR3 spells CASNQQPGNTEAFF. As DNA, the CDR3 is TGCGCCAGCAACCAACAGCCGGGGAACACTGAAGCTTTCTTT.

The chain has TRBV3-1 (or the pseudogene TRBV3-2) and TRBJ2-3; TRBD2 might be the D (5 bases). The V end lost 5 bases, the J end lost 4 bases, and 13 bases lay between the germline ends. Germline V gives CDR1 LGHDT, CDR2 YNNKEL (reference sequence). The CDR3 runs to 14 residues. CDR3 amino acids: CASSTEGRADTQYF. The CDR3 coding sequence is TGTGCCAGCAGCACCGAAGGGCGGGCAGATACGCAGTATTTT.

The chain joins TRBV7-9 to TRBJ1-4; D unclear. In germline, CDR1 is SEHNR, CDR2 FQNEAQ (reference sequence). Between the trimmed V and J ends, which lost 1 base and 7 bases, there was a span of 13 bases. CDR3 length: 15 amino acids. In DNA, the CDR3 is TGTGCCAGCAGCTTAGTGGGCGGAGGCGGTGAAAAACTGTTTTTT. It yields the protein CASSLVGGGGEKLFF.

The chain carries TRBV5-1 and TRBJ2-7; 13 nucleotides line up with TRBD2. CDR1 is SGHRS and CDR2 is YFSETQ in the germline V gene. There are 15 residues in the CDR3. V lost 2 bases, J lost 3 bases, and 2 bases stayed unmatched. The CDR3 sequence is CASSFGLAGDYEQYF. CDR3 bases: TGCGCCAGCAGCTTTGGACTAGCGGGGGACTACGAGCAGTACTTC.

The J gene is TRBJ2-7, the V gene TRBV6-5; possible D gene TRBD2, 6 bases. The ends were cut back, 6 bases at V and 4 bases at J, with 16 bases in the middle. Germline assignment: CDR1 MNHEY and CDR2 SVGAGI. This CDR3 region has 14 residues. The CDR3 spells CASSPEGRRYEQYF. CDR3 bases: TGTGCCAGCAGCCCGGAGGGCCGGCGTTACGAGCAGTACTTC.

J is TRBJ1-3 and V is TRBV12-3 or TRBV12-4; D uncertain. The CDR3 spans 11 residues. V lost 6 bases, J lost 8 bases, and 8 bases lay in between. CDR3 amino acids: CASSRFHTIYF. The CDR3 nucleotides are TGTGCCAGCAGCCGATTCCACACCATATATTTT.

V usage is TRBV18 and J usage is TRBJ1-1, with 7 bases aligning to TRBD1. The germline CDR1 and CDR2 sequences are KGHSH and LQKENI. After removal of 3 bases from V and 2 bases from J, the junction contained 3 bases not matched to a gene. The CDR3 covers 14 residues. CDR3 in DNA: TGTGCCAGCTCACCTAGGACAGGTAACACTGAAGCTTTCTTT. Protein sequence: CASSPRTGNTEAFF.

This rearrangement joins TRBV6-5 to TRBJ1-1; the D gene is possibly TRBD1 (6 bases). There are 16 residues in the CDR3. The V end was cut by 0 bases, the J end by 6 bases, with 17 bases between. CDR1 is MNHEY, CDR2 SVGAGI, per germline. The CDR3, as DNA: TGTGCCAGCAGTTACTCGATCGGTCAAGCAGGGGCTGAAGCTTTCTTT. It encodes CASSYSIGQAGAEAFF.

The V call is TRBV9, the J call TRBJ1-6; TRBD1 matches 9 bases. The ends lost 0 bases at V and 11 bases at J; junction bases unmatched: 6. Germline V lookup: CDR1 SGDLS, CDR2 YYNGEE. This CDR3 contains 15 residues. Here the CDR3 reads CASSVAGTGKAPLHF. CDR3 DNA: TGTGCCAGCAGCGTAGCCGGGACAGGGAAGGCACCCCTCCACTTT.

The rearrangement joins TRBV19 to TRBJ1-1; 7 bases map to TRBD1. CDR3 length: 16 residues. V trimming: 4 bases; J trimming: 0 bases; junction bases outside the gene matches: 8. The germline V gene has CDR1 LNHDA and CDR2 SQIVND (reference sequence). The CDR3 DNA follows: TGTGCCAGTAGTAACCCGTGGGGACAGATGAACACTGAAGCTTTCTTT. Protein product: CASSNPWGQMNTEAFF.

About this clone itself: The germline gene is not matched at one end of the junction; a read error may be the cause. J is TRBJ2-7 and V is TRBV5-1, with D possibly TRBD2 on 5 matching bases. The germline V gene encodes CDR1 SGHRS and CDR2 YFSETQ. The CDR3 consists of 12 residues. The CDR3 here is CASSSEGYEKYF. CDR3 nucleotide sequence: TGCGCCAGCAGTTCAGAGGGTTACGAGAAGTACTTC.

The chain couples TRBV7-9 to TRBJ2-5; D is perhaps TRBD1 (6 bases). The V end lost 7 bases, the J end lost 4 bases, and 13 bases lay between the germline ends. The CDR3 is made up of 13 amino acids. Germline CDR1 is SEHNR and CDR2 is FQNEAQ (reference sequence). This CDR3 reads CASKPQGPETQYF. The DNA of the CDR3 is TGTGCCAGCAAGCCACAGGGTCCAGAGACCCAGTACTTC. Full variable domain (rest looked up from reference TRBV7-9 and TRBJ2-5): DTGVSQNPRHKITKRGQNVTFRCDPISEHNRLYWYRQTLGQGPEFLTYFQNEAQLEKSRLLSDRFSAERPKGSFSTLEIQRTEQGDSAMYLCASKPQGPETQYFGPGTRLLVL.

This chain uses TRBV3-1 (or the pseudogene TRBV3-2) with TRBJ2-7, with 10 bases aligning to TRBD2. Germline trimming cut 1 base from V and 1 base from J; bases unmatched to any gene: 4. The CDR3 loop spans 16 amino acids. Germline V CDR1 and CDR2: LGHDT, YNNKEL (reference sequence). CDR3 sequence: CASSQASGSYSYEQYF. The CDR3 nucleotides read TGTGCCAGCAGCCAAGCTAGCGGGAGTTATTCCTACGAGCAGTACTTC.

This chain connects TRBV28 to TRBJ2-5; no definite D call. Trimming cost V 7 bases and J 2 bases, with 11 bases left between them. CDR3 length: 13 amino acids. Germline V gene data show CDR1 as MDHEN and CDR2 as SYDVKM. CDR3 nucleotides: TGTGCCAGCACCGGCGACCCACAAGAGACCCAGTACTTC. Its translation: CASTGDPQETQYF.

The gene calls are TRBV2 and TRBJ2-2; TRBD1 is a possible D gene (5 bases). This CDR3 region has 12 residues. Per the germline V gene, CDR1 is SNHLY and CDR2 is FYNNEI. Between the trimmed V and J ends, which lost 6 bases and 4 bases, there was a span of 6 bases. DNA of the CDR3: TGTGCCAGCAGGGACACCACCGGGGAGCTGTTTTTT. Protein product: CASRDTTGELFF.

V gene TRBV7-8 combines with J gene TRBJ2-7, with D possibly matching TRBD1 (8 bases). The ends were cut back, 2 bases at V and 7 bases at J, with 15 bases in the middle. Germline lookup yields CDR1 SGHVS and CDR2 FQNEAQ. The CDR3 length is 14 residues. In DNA, the CDR3 is TGTGCCAGCAGCTTAACAGGGGGGGGTCGGGAGCAGTACTTC. Amino acids: CASSLTGGGREQYF.

This chain links TRBV9 with TRBJ1-3; D uncertain. V lost 2 bases and J lost 0, with 12 bases in between. This CDR3 comprises 16 residues. Germline values: CDR1 SGDLS, CDR2 YYNGEE. CDR3 in DNA: TGTGCCAGCAGCGTCGCTTCCCCTAGCTCTGGAAACACCATATATTTT. It yields the protein CASSVASPSSGNTIYF.

The V gene is TRBV9, the J gene TRBJ2-5; D is uncertain. This CDR3 is built from 13 residues. Germline values: CDR1 SGDLS, CDR2 YYNGEE. With 4 bases removed from V and 5 bases from J, the gap between germline ends came to 12 bases. The CDR3 nucleotides read TGTGCCAGCAGCCCGGGTGGATCGGAGACCCAGTACTTC. It codes for CASSPGGSETQYF.

The genes are TRBV12-3 or TRBV12-4 and TRBJ2-7; D might be TRBD1 or TRBD2, each matching 6 bases. V dropped 10 bases and J dropped 7 bases, with 17 bases sitting between them. This CDR3 contains 12 residues. The CDR3 spells CATTRLGTEQYF. CDR3 bases: TGTGCCACCACTAGACTAGGGACAGAGCAGTACTTC.

The chain has TRBV11-2 and TRBJ2-5, with D maybe TRBD1 (6 bases). Germline lookup yields CDR1 SGHAT and CDR2 FQNNGV. This CDR3 region has 14 residues. V lost 3 bases to trimming and J lost 5 bases, with 13 bases between them. In DNA, the CDR3 is TGTGCCAGCAGCTTTTATGGGGGCCGGGAGACCCAGTACTTC. Its translation: CASSFYGGRETQYF.

J is TRBJ2-7 and V is TRBV10-1; no firm D call. Trimming left V 6 bases short and J 4 bases short, with 13 bases between. Germline V gene sequence: CDR1 WNHNN, CDR2 SYGVQD (reference sequence). The CDR3 is 13 residues long. Here the CDR3 reads CASSLPQEYEQYF. The CDR3 DNA sequence: TGCGCCAGCAGCTTACCCCAGGAGTACGAGCAGTACTTC.

This clone has a handful of counts. This sequence joins TRBV10-1 and TRBJ1-5; D remains ambiguous. The V gene lost 0 bases and the J gene lost 4 bases, with 4 bases spanning the gap. The CDR3 covers 13 residues. Germline CDR1 and CDR2: WNHNN and SYGVQD (reference sequence). The CDR3 DNA reads TGCGCCAGCAGTGAGTCGGGGAATCAGCCCCAGCATTTT. This gives the protein CASSESGNQPQHF.